This T cell receptor beta chain comes out of a study of blood T cell repertoires in COVID-19. Looking at the study overall: The samples span acute and convalescent COVID-19 from the United States, Italy and Spain. In each case, the material was cDNA or gDNA derived from T cells, B-cell-depleted T cells, or PBMCs.

Original analysis: Estimated nucleated cell counts came from reference gene primer amplification. TCRdb's table, derived via immunoSEQ multiplex PCR, lists solely in-frame clones and lacks some. The D gene and trimming were derived from the DNA, and the V and J assignments and clone size from that table. The sample consists of under 30,000 clones, 89% of them appearing once. This receptor was obtained from a human donor in a cohort sampled during active COVID-19. The sample taken for sequencing was peripheral blood.

The CDR3 loop is CASSLVRGHGYTF. CDR3 nucleotides: TGTGCCAGCAGCTTAGTGCGGGGCCATGGCTACACCTTC. The rearrangement uses TRBV7-8 and TRBJ1-2; tentative D call: TRBD1 (5 bases). Trimming removed 1 base at V and 6 bases at J, with 9 bases between. Per germline, CDR1 SGHVS and CDR2 FQNEAQ. There are 13 residues in the CDR3.